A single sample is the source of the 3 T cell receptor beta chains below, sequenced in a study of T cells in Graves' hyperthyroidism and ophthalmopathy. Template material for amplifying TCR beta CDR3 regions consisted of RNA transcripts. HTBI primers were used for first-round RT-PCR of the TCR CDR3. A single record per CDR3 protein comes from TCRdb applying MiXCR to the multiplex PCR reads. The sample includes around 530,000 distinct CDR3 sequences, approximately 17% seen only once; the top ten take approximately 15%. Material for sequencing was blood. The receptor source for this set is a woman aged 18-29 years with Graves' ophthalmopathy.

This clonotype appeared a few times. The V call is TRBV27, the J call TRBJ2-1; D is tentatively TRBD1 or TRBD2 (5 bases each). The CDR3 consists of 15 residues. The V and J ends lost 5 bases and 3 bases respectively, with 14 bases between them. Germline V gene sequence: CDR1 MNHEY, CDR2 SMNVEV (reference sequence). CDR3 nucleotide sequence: TGTGCCAGCAGTGAGGGACCCTGGGGCTACAATGAGCAGTTCTTC. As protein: CASSEGPWGYNEQFF.

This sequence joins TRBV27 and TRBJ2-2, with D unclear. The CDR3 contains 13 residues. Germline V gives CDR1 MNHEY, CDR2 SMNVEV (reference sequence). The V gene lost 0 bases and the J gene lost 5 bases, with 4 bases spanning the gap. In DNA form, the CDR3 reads TGTGCCAGCAGTTTATCGAGGACCGGGGAGCTGTTTTTT. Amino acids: CASSLSRTGELFF.

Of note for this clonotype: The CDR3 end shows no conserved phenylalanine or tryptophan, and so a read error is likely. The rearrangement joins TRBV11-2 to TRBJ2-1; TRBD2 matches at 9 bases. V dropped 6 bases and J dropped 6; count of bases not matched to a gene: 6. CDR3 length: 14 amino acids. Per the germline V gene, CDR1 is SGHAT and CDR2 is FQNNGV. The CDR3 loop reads CASRASGVSNEQFS. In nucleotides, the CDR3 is TGTGCCAGCAGGGCTAGCGGGGTTAGCAATGAGCAGTTCTCC.